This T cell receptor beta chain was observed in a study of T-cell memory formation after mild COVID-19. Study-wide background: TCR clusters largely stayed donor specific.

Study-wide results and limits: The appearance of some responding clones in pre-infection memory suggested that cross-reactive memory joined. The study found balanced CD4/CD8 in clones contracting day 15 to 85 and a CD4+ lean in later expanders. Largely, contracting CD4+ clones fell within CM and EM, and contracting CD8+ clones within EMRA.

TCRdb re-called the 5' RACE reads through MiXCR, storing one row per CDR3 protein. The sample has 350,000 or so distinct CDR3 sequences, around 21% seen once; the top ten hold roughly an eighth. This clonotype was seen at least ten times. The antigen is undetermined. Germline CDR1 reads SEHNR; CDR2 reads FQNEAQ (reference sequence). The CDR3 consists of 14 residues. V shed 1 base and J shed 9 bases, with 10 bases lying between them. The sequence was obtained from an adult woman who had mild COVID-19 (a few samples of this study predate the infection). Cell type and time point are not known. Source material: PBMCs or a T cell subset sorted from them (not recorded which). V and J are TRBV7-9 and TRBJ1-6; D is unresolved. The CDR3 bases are TGTGCCAGCAGCTTAGAGCGGAATCGTTCACCCCTCCACTTT. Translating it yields CASSLERNRSPLHF.